This T cell receptor (beta chain) is from a study of shared clonotypes between healthy human individuals. General study points: Clonotype sharing levels among donors were expected to vary with sequencing depth.

Details on this clone: As yet, its antigen is unknown.

TCRdb's copy holds only in-frame clones and misses some; the assay was immunoSEQ multiplex PCR. The sample carries around 700,000 clones, 55% to 75% recorded once. Germline assignment: CDR1 MNHNS and CDR2 SASEGT. The V segment lost 5 bases and the J segment 6 bases; nucleotides outside the gene matches: 7. The CDR3 is 14 residues long. The V and J genes are TRBV6-1 and TRBJ2-3, with 8 bases lining up with TRBD2. The receptor was derived from a woman aged 25 to 39 in good health. The sample consisted of memory CD4+ T cells sorted from blood. As to subset: CD45RA-negative fraction. The chain's CDR3 is CASSFRLAKDTQYF. DNA for the CDR3: TGTGCCAGCAGTTTCCGACTAGCGAAGGATACGCAGTATTTT.